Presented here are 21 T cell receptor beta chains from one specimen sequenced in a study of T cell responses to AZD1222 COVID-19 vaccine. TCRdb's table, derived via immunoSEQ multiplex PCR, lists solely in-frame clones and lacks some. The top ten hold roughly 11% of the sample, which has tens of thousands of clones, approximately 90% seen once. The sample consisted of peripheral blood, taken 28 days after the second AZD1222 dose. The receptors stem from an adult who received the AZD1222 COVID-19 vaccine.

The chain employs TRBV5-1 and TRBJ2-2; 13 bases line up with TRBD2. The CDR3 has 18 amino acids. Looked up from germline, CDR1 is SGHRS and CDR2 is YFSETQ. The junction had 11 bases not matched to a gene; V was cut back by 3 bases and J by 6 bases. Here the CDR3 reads CASSSGTSGTLGAGELFF. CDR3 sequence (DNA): TGCGCCAGCAGCTCCGGGACTAGCGGGACCTTGGGGGCCGGGGAGCTGTTTTTT.

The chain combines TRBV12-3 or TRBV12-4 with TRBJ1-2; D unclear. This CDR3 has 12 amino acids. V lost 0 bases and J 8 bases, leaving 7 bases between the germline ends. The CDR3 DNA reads TGTGCCAGCAGTTTAGCGCTTGGAGGCTACACCTTC. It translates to CASSLALGGYTF.

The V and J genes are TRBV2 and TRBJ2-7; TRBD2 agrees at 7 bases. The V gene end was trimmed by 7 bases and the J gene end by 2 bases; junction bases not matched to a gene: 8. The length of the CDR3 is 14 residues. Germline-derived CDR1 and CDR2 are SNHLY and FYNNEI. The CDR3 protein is CASNLMGGAYEQYF. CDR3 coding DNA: TGTGCCAGCAACCTGATGGGGGGGGCCTACGAGCAGTACTTC.

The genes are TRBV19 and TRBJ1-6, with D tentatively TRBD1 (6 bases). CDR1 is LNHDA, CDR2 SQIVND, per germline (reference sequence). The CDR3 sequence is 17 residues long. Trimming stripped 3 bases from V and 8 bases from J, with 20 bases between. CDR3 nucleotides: TGTGCCAGTAGTATCGGGGCGCATGAGGACAGATATTCACCCCTCCACTTT. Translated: CASSIGAHEDRYSPLHF.

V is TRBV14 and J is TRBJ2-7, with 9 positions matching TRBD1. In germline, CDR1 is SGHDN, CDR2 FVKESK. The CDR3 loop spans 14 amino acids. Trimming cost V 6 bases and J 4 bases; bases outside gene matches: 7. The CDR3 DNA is TGTGCCAGCAGAGCGGGACAGGGACGGTACGAGCAGTACTTC. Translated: CASRAGQGRYEQYF.

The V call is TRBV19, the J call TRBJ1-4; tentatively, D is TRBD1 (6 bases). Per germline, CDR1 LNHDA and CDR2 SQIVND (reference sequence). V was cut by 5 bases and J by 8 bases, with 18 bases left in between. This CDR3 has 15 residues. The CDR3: CASSSWTAGAEKLFF. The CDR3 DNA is TGTGCCAGTAGTTCGTGGACAGCGGGGGCGGAAAAACTGTTTTTT.

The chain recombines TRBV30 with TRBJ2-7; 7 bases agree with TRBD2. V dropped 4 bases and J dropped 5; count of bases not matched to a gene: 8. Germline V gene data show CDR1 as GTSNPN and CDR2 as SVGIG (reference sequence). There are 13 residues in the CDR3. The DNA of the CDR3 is TGTGCCTGGACCTGGTCTAGCGGTAACGAGCAGTACTTC. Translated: CAWTWSSGNEQYF.

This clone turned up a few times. The CDR3 sequence is CASSSSPGRRGLNTEAFF. CDR3 coding DNA: TGTGCCAGCAGCTCATCTCCGGGACGAAGGGGGCTAAACACTGAAGCTTTCTTT. The chain joins TRBV7-2 to TRBJ1-1, with 7 bases aligning to TRBD1. This CDR3 spans 18 amino acids. After removal of 4 bases from V and 2 bases from J, the junction contained 16 bases not matched to a gene. Looked up from germline, CDR1 is SGHTA and CDR2 is FQGNSA.

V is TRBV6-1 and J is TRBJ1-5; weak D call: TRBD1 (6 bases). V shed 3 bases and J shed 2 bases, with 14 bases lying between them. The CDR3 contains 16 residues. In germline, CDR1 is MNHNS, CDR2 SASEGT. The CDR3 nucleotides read TGTGCCAGCAGTGATTCGACAGGAGACCGCAATCAGCCCCAGCATTTT. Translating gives CASSDSTGDRNQPQHF.

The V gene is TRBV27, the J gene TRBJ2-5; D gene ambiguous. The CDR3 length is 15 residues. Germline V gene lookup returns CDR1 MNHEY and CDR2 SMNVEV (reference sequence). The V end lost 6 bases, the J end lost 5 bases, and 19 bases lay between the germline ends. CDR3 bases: TGTGCCAGCAGGGATCGTGCTCTCGCCGGGGAGACCCAGTACTTC. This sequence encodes CASRDRALAGETQYF.

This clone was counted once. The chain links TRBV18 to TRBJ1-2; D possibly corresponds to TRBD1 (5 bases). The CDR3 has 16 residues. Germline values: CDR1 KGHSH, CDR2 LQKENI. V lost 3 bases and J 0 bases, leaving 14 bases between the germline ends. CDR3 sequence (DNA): TGTGCCAGCTCACCGGGACTTCTTAACCCTAACTATGGCTACACCTTC. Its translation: CASSPGLLNPNYGYTF.

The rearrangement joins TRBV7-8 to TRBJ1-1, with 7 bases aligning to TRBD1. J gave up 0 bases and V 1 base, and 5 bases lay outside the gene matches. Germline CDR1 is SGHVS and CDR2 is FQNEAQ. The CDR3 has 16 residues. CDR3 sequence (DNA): TGTGCCAGCAGCTTAGGTAGGGACAGAATGAACACTGAAGCTTTCTTT. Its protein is CASSLGRDRMNTEAFF.

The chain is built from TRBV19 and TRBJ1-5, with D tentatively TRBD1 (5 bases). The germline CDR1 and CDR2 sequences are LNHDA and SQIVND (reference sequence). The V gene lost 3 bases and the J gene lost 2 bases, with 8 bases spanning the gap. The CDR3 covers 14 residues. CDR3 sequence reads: CASSMGVGNQPQHF. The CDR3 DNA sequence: TGTGCCAGTAGTATGGGGGTGGGCAATCAGCCCCAGCATTTT.

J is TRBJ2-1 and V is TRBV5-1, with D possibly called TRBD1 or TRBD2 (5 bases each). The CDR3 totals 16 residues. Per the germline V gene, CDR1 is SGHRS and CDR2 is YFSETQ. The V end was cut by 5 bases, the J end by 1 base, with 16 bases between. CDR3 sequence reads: CASSSSGGASYNEQFF. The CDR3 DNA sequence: TGCGCCAGCAGTTCGAGCGGTGGGGCGTCCTACAATGAGCAGTTCTTC.

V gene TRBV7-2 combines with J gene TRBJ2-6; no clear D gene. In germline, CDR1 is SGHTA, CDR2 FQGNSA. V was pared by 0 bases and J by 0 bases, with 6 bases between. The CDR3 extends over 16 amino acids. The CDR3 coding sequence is TGTGCCAGCAGCTTAGCTTCGAGCTCTGGGGCCAACGTCCTGACTTTC. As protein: CASSLASSSGANVLTF.

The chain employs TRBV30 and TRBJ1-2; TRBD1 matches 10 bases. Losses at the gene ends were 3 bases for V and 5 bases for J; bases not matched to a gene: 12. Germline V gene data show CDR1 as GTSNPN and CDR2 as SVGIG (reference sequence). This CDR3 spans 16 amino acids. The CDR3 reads CAWSLGFRQGAYGYTF. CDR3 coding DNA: TGTGCCTGGAGCCTCGGGTTCCGACAGGGGGCGTATGGCTACACCTTC.

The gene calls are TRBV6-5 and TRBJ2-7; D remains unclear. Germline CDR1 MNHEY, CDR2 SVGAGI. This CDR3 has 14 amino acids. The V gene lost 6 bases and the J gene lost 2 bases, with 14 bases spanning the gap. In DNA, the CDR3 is TGTGCCAGCAGCGCTTCCCGAGGCCCCTACGAGCAGTACTTC. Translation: CASSASRGPYEQYF.

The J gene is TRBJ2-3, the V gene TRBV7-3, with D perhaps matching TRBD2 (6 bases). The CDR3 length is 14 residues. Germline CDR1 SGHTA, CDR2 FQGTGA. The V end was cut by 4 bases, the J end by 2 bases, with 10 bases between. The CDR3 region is CASSSGVVTDTQYF. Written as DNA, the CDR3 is TGTGCCAGCAGCTCGGGGGTCGTCACAGATACGCAGTATTTT. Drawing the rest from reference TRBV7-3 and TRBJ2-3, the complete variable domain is GAGVSQTPSNKVTEKGKYVELRCDPISGHTALYWYRQSLGQGPEFLIYFQGTGAADDSGLPNDRFFAVRPEGSVSTLKIQRTERGDSAVYLCASSSGVVTDTQYFGPGTRLTVL.

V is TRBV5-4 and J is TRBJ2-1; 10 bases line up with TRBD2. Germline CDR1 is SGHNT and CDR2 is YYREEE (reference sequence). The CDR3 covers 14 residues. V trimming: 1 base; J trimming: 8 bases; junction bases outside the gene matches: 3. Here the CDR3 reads CASSLPSGSDEQFF. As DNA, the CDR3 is TGTGCCAGCAGCTTGCCTAGCGGGAGTGATGAGCAGTTCTTC.

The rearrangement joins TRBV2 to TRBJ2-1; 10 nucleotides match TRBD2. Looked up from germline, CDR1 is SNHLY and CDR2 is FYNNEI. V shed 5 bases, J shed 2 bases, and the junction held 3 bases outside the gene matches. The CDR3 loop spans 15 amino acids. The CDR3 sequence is CASSPAGGTYNEQFF. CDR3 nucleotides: TGTGCCAGCAGTCCAGCGGGGGGGACCTACAATGAGCAGTTCTTC.

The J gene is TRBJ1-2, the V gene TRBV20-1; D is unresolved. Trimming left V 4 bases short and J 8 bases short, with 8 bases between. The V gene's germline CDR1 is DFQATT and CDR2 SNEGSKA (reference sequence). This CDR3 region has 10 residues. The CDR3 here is CSATDRGYTF. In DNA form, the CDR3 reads TGCAGTGCTACCGACCGGGGCTACACCTTC.